The TCR beta chain described here comes from a study of blood T cell repertoires in COVID-19. The V end was cut by 2 bases, the J end by 1 base, with 8 bases between. The CDR3 sequence is 15 residues long. Germline values: CDR1 SGHNT, CDR2 YENEEA. Produced via immunoSEQ multiplex PCR; TCRdb's table is partial and in-frame only. The sample holds about 140,000 clones, around 90% seen once. V usage is TRBV11-3 and J usage is TRBJ2-2; D perhaps matches TRBD2 (5 bases). Sequencing was carried out using peripheral blood. The receptor was derived from a man between 65 and 85 years old with acute or convalescent COVID-19. The CDR3, as DNA: TGTGCCAGCAGCTTAAGTGGAGGGAACACCGGGGAGCTGTTTTTT. This codes for CASSLSGGNTGELFF.